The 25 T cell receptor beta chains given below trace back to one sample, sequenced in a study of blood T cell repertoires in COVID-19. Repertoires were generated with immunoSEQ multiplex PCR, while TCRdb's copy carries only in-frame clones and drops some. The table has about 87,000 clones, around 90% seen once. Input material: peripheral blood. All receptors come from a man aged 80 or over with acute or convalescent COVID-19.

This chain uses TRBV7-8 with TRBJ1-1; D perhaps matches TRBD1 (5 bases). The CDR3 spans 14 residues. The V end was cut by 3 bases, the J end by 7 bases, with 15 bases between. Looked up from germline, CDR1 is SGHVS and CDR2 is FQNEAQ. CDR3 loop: CASSFGYRGGEAFF. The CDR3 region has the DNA TGTGCCAGCAGCTTTGGCTATAGGGGCGGTGAAGCTTTCTTT.

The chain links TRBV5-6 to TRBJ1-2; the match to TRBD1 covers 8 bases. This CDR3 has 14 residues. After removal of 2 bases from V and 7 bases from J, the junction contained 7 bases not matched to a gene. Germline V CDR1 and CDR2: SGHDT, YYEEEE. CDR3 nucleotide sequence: TGTGCCAGCAGCTTAATCCGGGACAGGCCTGGCTACACCTTC. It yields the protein CASSLIRDRPGYTF.

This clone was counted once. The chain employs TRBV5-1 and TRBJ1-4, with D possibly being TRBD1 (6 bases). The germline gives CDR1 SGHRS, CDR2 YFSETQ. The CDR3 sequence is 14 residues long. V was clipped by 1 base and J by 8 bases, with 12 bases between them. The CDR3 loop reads CASSLTGFVEKLFF. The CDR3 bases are TGCGCCAGCAGCTTGACAGGGTTTGTCGAAAAACTGTTTTTT.

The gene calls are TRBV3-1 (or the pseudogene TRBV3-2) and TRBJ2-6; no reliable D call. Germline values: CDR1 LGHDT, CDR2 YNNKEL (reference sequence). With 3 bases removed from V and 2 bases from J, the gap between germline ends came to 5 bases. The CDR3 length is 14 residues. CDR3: CASSHVPGANVLTF. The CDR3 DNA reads TGTGCCAGCAGCCACGTTCCTGGGGCCAACGTCCTGACTTTC.

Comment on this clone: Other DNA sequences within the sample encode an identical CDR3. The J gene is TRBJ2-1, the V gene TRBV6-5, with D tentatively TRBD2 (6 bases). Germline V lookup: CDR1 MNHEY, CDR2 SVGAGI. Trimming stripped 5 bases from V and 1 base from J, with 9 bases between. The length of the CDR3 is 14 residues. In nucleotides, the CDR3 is TGTGCCAGCAGTCGGCGGGAATCCTACAATGAGCAGTTCTTC. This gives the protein CASSRRESYNEQFF.

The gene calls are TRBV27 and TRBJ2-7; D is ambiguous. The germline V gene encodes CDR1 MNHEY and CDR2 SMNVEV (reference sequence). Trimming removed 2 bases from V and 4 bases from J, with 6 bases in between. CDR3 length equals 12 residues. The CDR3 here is CASSLEKYEQYF. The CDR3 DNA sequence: TGTGCCAGCAGTTTAGAGAAATACGAGCAGTACTTC.

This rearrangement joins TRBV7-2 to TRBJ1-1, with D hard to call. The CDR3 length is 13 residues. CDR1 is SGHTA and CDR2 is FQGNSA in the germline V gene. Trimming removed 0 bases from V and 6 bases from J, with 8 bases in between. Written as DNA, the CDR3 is TGTGCCAGCAGCTTAGCAAGCCGCTCTGAAGCTTTCTTT. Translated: CASSLASRSEAFF.

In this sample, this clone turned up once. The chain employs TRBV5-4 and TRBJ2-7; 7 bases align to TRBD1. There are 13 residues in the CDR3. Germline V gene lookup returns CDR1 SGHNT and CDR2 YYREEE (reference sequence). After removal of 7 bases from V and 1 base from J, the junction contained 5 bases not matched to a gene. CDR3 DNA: TGTGCCAGCGCAAGACAGGGTTCCTACGAGCAGTACTTC. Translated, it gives CASARQGSYEQYF.

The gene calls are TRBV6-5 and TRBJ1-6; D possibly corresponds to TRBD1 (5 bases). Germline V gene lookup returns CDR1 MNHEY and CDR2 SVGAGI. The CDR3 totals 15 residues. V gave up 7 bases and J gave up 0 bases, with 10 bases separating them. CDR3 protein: CASKYRSSYNSPLHF. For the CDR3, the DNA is TGTGCCAGCAAGTACAGGAGCTCCTATAATTCACCCCTCCACTTT.

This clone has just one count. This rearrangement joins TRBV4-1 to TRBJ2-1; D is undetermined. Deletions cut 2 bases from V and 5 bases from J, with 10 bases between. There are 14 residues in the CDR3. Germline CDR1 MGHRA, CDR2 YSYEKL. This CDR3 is CASSQPPKNNEQFF. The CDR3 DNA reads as TGCGCCAGCAGCCAACCCCCTAAAAACAATGAGCAGTTCTTC.

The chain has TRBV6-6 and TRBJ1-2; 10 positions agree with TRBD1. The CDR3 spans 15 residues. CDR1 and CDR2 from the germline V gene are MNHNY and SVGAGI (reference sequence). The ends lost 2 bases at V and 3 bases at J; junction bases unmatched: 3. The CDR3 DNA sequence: TGTGCCAGCAGTTACCTGACAGGGGGCGACTATGGCTACACCTTC. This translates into CASSYLTGGDYGYTF.

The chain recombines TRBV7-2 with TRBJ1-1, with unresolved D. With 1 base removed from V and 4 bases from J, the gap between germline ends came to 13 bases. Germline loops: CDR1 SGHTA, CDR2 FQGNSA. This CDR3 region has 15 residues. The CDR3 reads CASSLGGPGGTEAFF. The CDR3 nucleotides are TGTGCCAGCAGCTTAGGCGGCCCGGGAGGCACTGAAGCTTTCTTT.

For the CDR3, the DNA is TGTGCCTGGATGACAGGGACTGGACAAGAGACCCAGTACTTC. Translated: CAWMTGTGQETQYF. The chain is built from TRBV30 and TRBJ2-5, with D perhaps matching TRBD1 (7 bases). This CDR3 is 14 amino acids long. Deletions cut 4 bases from V and 2 bases from J, with 14 bases between. Germline values: CDR1 GTSNPN, CDR2 SVGIG (reference sequence).

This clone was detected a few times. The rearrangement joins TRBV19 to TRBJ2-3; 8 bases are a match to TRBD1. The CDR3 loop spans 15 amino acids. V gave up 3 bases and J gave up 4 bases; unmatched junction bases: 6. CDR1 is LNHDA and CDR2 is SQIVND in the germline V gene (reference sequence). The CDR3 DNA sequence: TGTGCCAGTAGTATTTTGCAGGGGGCTTCAGATACGCAGTATTTT. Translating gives CASSILQGASDTQYF.

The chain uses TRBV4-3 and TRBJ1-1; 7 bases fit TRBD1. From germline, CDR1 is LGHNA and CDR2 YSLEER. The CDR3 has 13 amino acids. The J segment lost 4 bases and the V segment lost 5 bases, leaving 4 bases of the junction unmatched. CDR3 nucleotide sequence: TGCGCCAGCAGCGAAAGGGGGCGCACTGAAGCTTTCTTT. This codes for CASSERGRTEAFF.

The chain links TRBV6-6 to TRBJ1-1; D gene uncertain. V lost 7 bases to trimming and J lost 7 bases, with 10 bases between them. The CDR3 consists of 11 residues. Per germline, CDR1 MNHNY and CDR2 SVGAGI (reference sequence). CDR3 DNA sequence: TGTGCCAGCATGGAGGCCTTTGAAGCTTTCTTT. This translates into CASMEAFEAFF.

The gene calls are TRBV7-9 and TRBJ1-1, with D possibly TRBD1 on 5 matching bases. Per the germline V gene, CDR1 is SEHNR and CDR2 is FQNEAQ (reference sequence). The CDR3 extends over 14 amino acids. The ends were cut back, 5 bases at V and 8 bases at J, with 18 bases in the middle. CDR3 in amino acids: CASSPSRGISEAFF. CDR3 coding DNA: TGTGCCAGCAGCCCTTCTCGGGGGATCTCGGAAGCTTTCTTT.

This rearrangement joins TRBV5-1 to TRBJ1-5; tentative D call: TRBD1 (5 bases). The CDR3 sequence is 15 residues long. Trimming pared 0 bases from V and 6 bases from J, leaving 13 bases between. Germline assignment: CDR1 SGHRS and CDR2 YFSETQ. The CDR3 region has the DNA TGCGCCAGCAGCTTGGAGTGGGGCCGGATTCAGCCCCAGCATTTT. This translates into CASSLEWGRIQPQHF.

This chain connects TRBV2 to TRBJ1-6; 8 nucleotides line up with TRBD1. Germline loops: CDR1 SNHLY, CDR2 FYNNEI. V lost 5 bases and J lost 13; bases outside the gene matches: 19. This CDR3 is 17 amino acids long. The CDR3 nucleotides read TGTGCCAGCAGTTTTGACAGGGGCCCCCCCAACAGTAATCCCCTCCACTTT. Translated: CASSFDRGPPNSNPLHF.

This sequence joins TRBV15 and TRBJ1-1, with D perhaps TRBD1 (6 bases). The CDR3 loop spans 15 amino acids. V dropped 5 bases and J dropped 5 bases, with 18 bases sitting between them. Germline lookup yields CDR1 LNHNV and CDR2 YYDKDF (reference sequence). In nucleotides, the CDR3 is TGTGCCACCAGCGGGGCAGGGGTCGGAGGTACTGAAGCTTTCTTT. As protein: CATSGAGVGGTEAFF.

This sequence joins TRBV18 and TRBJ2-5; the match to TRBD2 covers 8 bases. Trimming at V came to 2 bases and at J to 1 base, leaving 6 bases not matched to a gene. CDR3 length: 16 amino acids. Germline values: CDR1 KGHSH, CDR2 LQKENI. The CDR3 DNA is TGTGCCAGCTCACCAGGGGGTAGCGGGGCCCAAGAGACCCAGTACTTC. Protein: CASSPGGSGAQETQYF.

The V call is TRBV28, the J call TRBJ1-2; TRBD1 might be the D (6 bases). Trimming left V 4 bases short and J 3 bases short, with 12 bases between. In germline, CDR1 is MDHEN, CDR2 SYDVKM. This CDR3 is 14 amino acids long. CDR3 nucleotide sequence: TGTGCCAGCAGTTCCCCGACAGGTTACTATGGCTACACCTTC. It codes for CASSSPTGYYGYTF.

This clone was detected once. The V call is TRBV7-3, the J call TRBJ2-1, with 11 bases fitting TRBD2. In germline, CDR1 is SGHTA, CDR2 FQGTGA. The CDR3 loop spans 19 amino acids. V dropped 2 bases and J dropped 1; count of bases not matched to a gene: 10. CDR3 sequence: CASSLLAGGTRTSYNEQFF. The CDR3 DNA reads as TGTGCCAGCAGCTTACTAGCGGGAGGTACGAGAACGTCCTACAATGAGCAGTTCTTC.

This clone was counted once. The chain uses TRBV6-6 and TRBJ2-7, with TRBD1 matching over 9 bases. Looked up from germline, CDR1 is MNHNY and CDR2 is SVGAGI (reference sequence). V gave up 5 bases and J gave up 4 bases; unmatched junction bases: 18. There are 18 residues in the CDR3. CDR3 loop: CASSPTNTGGRATYEQYF. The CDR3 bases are TGTGCCAGCAGTCCAACAAATACAGGGGGCAGGGCGACTTACGAGCAGTACTTC.

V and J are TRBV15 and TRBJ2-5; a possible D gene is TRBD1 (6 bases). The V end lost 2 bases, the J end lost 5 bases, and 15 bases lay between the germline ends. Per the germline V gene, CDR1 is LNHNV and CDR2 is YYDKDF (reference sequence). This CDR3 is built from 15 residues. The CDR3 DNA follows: TGTGCCACCAGCAGATTACAGGGAAAGTCGGAGACCCAGTACTTC. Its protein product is CATSRLQGKSETQYF. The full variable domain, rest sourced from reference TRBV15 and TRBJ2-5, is DAMVIQNPRYQVTQFGKPVTLSCSQTLNHNVMYWYQQKSSQAPKLLFHYYDKDFNNEADTPDNFQSRRPNTSFCFLDIRSPGLGDTAMYLCATSRLQGKSETQYFGPGTRLLVL.